This T cell receptor beta chain came from a study of technical replicates of blood from several donors. TCRdb keeps only in-frame clones here, not all; method: immunoSEQ multiplex PCR. The sample lists 80,000 or so clones; around 96% were seen once. With V trimmed by 0 bases and J by 4 bases, 9 bases remained unmatched. Germline-derived CDR1 and CDR2 are PRHDT and FYEKMQ (reference sequence). The CDR3 sequence is 17 residues long. This TCR was recovered from a human donor in good health. The chain combines TRBV13 with TRBJ2-1; 7 bases are shared with TRBD2. Sequencing input: T cells isolated from PBMCs. The CDR3 loop is CASSLGLIGTTYNEQFF. DNA of the CDR3: TGTGCCAGCAGCTTAGGCCTAATTGGGACTACATACAATGAGCAGTTCTTC. The variable domain in full, completed from reference TRBV13 and TRBJ2-1, reads AAGVIQSPRHLIKEKRETATLKCYPIPRHDTVYWYQQGPGQDPQFLISFYEKMQSDKGSIPDRFSAQQFSDYHSELNMSSLELGDSALYFCASSLGLIGTTYNEQFFGPGTRLTVL.